Sequencing of this T cell receptor (beta chain) was carried out in a study of STAT5B mutations in CD4+ large granular lymphocyte leukemia. Study findings and constraints: TRBV06-family usage was enriched in top patient clones (8/27) versus controls (2/35).

About this clone: What it binds is not known.

Trimming pared 5 bases from V and 0 bases from J, leaving 9 bases between. Germline V gives CDR1 SEHNR, CDR2 FQNEAQ (reference sequence). This CDR3 contains 14 residues. The assay was run at survey level. Assay: immunoSEQ multiplex PCR; the TCRdb copy retains only in-frame clones and omits some. The repertoire holds tens of thousands of clones, with around 76% as singletons. The sequence was collected from a human donor in good health. The V call is TRBV7-9, the J call TRBJ2-3, with D perhaps TRBD1 (6 bases). Sequencing was carried out using CD4+ T cells from blood buffy coats. The CDR3: CASSRDTSTDTQYF. The CDR3 nucleotides are TGTGCCAGCAGCCGGGACACCAGCACAGATACGCAGTATTTT. Full variable domain (rest looked up from reference TRBV7-9 and TRBJ2-3): DTGVSQNPRHKITKRGQNVTFRCDPISEHNRLYWYRQTLGQGPEFLTYFQNEAQLEKSRLLSDRFSAERPKGSFSTLEIQRTEQGDSAMYLCASSRDTSTDTQYFGPGTRLTVL.